The present T cell receptor (beta chain) was sequenced within a study of blood T cells in healthy people across ages. Primed by a sample-barcoded 5' primer and a J-beta primer mix, a second PCR proceeded for about 7 to 11 cycles. TCRdb passed the 5' RACE reads through MiXCR, listing each CDR3 protein once. The data contain fewer than 1.5 million distinct CDR3 sequences, approximately 38% of them seen just once; the ten biggest clones take up approximately 7.9%. The CDR3 consists of 15 residues. Total RNA amounts of at least 5 micrograms were extracted per sample. Input material: blood. The chain links TRBV21-1 to TRBJ2-1; the D call in the table, TRBD2, was not verified against the DNA. TRBV21-1 counts as a pseudogene. The receptor's source is a woman younger than 30 in good health. The chain's CDR3 is CASSKTGTSTDEQFF. The CDR3 region has the DNA TGTGCCAGCAGCAAGACCGGGACTTCCACGGATGAGCAGTTCTTC.